Below, 9 T cell receptor beta chains from the same sample are listed, as sequenced in a study of blood T cells in healthy people across ages. The use of a sample-barcoded 5' primer and a J-beta primer mix characterized a second PCR of about 6 to 11 cycles. Via MiXCR, TCRdb re-called the 5' RACE reads, giving one row per CDR3 protein. The sample has around 1.5 million distinct CDR3 sequences; around 39% are singletons. The specimen sequenced was blood. These receptors were obtained from a woman under 30 in good health.

The chain is built from TRBV6-2 or TRBV6-3 and TRBJ1-2; TRBD1 matches 10 bases. V lost 6 bases to trimming and J lost 0 bases; unmatched junction nucleotides: 13. CDR3 length: 18 residues. Germline V gene sequence: CDR1 MNHEY, CDR2 SVGEGT. The CDR3 nucleotides read TGTGCCAGCAGCTACGCCGGGACAGGGGTTTTGGCTAACTATGGCTACACCTTC. Translation: CASSYAGTGVLANYGYTF.

This clonotype was found many times. The chain couples TRBV20-1 to TRBJ2-5; perhaps TRBD2 as D (6 bases). Germline V gene lookup returns CDR1 DFQATT and CDR2 SNEGSKA (reference sequence). The V gene lost 7 bases and the J gene lost 2 bases, with 11 bases spanning the gap. This CDR3 region has 12 residues. The CDR3 sequence is CSVGLAQETQYF. The CDR3 coding sequence is TGCAGTGTTGGGCTAGCGCAAGAGACCCAGTACTTC.

V usage is TRBV2 and J usage is TRBJ2-4, with 8 bases matching TRBD2. The J call is doubtful: the DNA matches TRBJ2-7 better. The CDR3 contains 15 residues. The germline CDR1 and CDR2 sequences are SNHLY and FYNNEI. The CDR3 coding sequence is TGTGCCAGCGGCGCGGAGCGGGAGTTCCAGGACGAGCAGTACTTC. It codes for CASGAEREFQDEQYF.

V is TRBV4-1 and J is TRBJ2-1; no reliable D call. The end of the DNA is better explained by TRBJ2-7, so the J call may be wrong. This CDR3 is built from 13 residues. Germline lookup yields CDR1 MGHRA and CDR2 YSYEKL. CDR3 coding DNA: TGCGCCAGCAGCCCCACGTCCTACAATGAGCAGTACTTC. It is translated as CASSPTSYNEQYF.

In its sample, this clonotype was seen many times. The chain employs TRBV6-1 and TRBJ2-1; 8 positions agree with TRBD1. CDR3 length equals 16 residues. Germline V CDR1 and CDR2: MNHNS, SASEGT. The ends lost 0 bases at V and 8 bases at J; junction bases unmatched: 9. The CDR3 nucleotides are TGTGCCAGCAGTGAAGCAGCAGGGGGCGGTACTGATGAGCAGTTCTTC. Amino acid sequence: CASSEAAGGGTDEQFF.

This clonotype was seen only a few times. The chain employs TRBV7-7 and TRBJ2-5; 14 bases line up with TRBD2. Germline lookup yields CDR1 SSHAT and CDR2 FNYEAQ (reference sequence). V shed 3 bases and J 5 bases; nucleotides not matched to a gene: 8. The CDR3 loop spans 17 amino acids. The CDR3 here is CASSFGLAGGPGETQYF. Here the CDR3 DNA reads TGTGCCAGCAGCTTCGGACTAGCGGGAGGCCCCGGGGAGACCCAGTACTTC.

The chain recombines TRBV7-3 with TRBJ2-1, with D tentatively TRBD2 (6 bases). The V gene's germline CDR1 is SGHTA and CDR2 FQGTGA. Deletions cut 2 bases from V and 8 bases from J, with 13 bases between. CDR3 length: 14 amino acids. The CDR3 sequence: CASSLAMGGDEQFF. The CDR3 DNA sequence: TGTGCCAGCAGCTTAGCAATGGGAGGCGATGAGCAGTTCTTC.

In its sample, this clonotype was seen a few times. The chain has TRBV9 and TRBJ2-1; unclear D gene. V lost 0 bases and J lost 7, with 8 bases in between. This CDR3 spans 13 amino acids. Germline CDR1 SGDLS, CDR2 YYNGEE. The CDR3: CASSVGSGNEQFF. The CDR3 coding sequence is TGTGCCAGCAGCGTAGGTTCTGGGAATGAGCAGTTCTTC.

The chain carries TRBV6-5 and TRBJ2-5; 11 positions agree with TRBD2. The CDR3 length is 19 residues. V shed 2 bases, J shed 11 bases, and the junction held 22 bases outside the gene matches. Germline CDR1 and CDR2: MNHEY and SVGAGI. This CDR3 reads CASSYHMTSGTSSYNEQYF. CDR3 in DNA: TGTGCCAGCAGTTACCATATGACTAGCGGGACTAGCTCCTACAATGAGCAGTACTTC.